This TCR beta chain was documented in a study of cytomegalovirus exposure and HLA in healthy donors. Per germline, CDR1 SGHNT and CDR2 YYREEE (reference sequence). The CDR3 consists of 13 residues. V was cut by 2 bases and J by 1 base, with 6 bases left in between. Measured with immunoSEQ multiplex PCR; TCRdb has only the in-frame clones, and not every one. The sample includes about 180,000 clones, 86% of them seen just once. The chain uses TRBV5-4 and TRBJ1-1; no clear D. The material sequenced was PBMCs. This clonotype was sampled from a man aged 18 to 30 in good health and CMV-seropositive. CDR3 protein: CASSFEWNTEAFF. Here the CDR3 DNA reads TGTGCCAGCAGCTTCGAGTGGAACACTGAAGCTTTCTTT.